Below are 21 T cell receptor beta chains sequenced from a single sample in a study of CD8 T cells in ankylosing spondylitis. Overall study results and limits: Made up of several highly homologous variants, a TCR beta motif appeared characteristic of ankylosing spondylitis blood.

These receptors' targets are unknown. TCRdb analysed the 5' RACE reads with MiXCR anew, one entry per CDR3 protein. The sample consists of under 850,000 distinct CDR3 sequences, 15% to 20% of them appearing once. Sequences were obtained from blood, either unsorted or a sorted T cell fraction (not recorded which). The receptors were gathered from a male donor with ankylosing spondylitis.

On this clonotype: One end of the junction is discordant with germline, which a read error may explain. The V gene is TRBV7-7, the J gene TRBJ2-1; the D gene could be TRBD1 or TRBD2 (6 bases each). The CDR3 runs to 17 residues. The germline gives CDR1 SSHAT, CDR2 FNYEAQ (reference sequence). The CDR3 loop is CASSLGGPRSSYNEQFF. The CDR3 DNA reads as TGTGCTAGCAGCTTGGGGGGCCCAAGAAGCTCCTACAATGAGCAGTTCTTC.

The V call is TRBV6-2 or TRBV6-3, the J call TRBJ1-1; D is unclear. The CDR3 consists of 11 residues. Trimming pared 4 bases from V and 7 bases from J, leaving 7 bases between. CDR1 is MNHEY, CDR2 SVGEGT, per germline. CDR3 sequence reads: CASSFGFEAFF. DNA of the CDR3: TGTGCCAGCAGTTTCGGATTTGAAGCTTTCTTT.

This clonotype was found a few times. The V and J genes are TRBV5-1 and TRBJ1-1, with D possibly matching TRBD1 (5 bases). The germline V gene encodes CDR1 SGHRS and CDR2 YFSETQ. The CDR3 totals 16 residues. V lost 2 bases and J 1 base, leaving 15 bases between the germline ends. The CDR3 DNA reads as TGCGCCAGCAGCTTCGTCGAGTGGACACCGAACACTGAAGCTTTCTTT. It is translated as CASSFVEWTPNTEAFF. The full variable domain, completed using reference TRBV5-1 and TRBJ1-1, is KAGVTQTPRYLIKTRGQQVTLSCSPISGHRSVSWYQQTPGQGLQFLFEYFSETQRNKGNFPGRFSGRQFSNSRSEMNVSTLELGDSALYLCASSFVEWTPNTEAFFGQGTRLTVV.

This clonotype was observed a few times. The J gene is TRBJ1-1, the V gene TRBV6-1; D remains ambiguous. The germline CDR1 and CDR2 sequences are MNHNS and SASEGT. The length of the CDR3 is 12 residues. V gave up 3 bases and J gave up 1 base, with 3 bases separating them. CDR3 coding DNA: TGTGCCAGCAGTGATCAGAACACTGAAGCTTTCTTT. Protein: CASSDQNTEAFF.

This clonotype was observed a handful of times. The CDR3 protein is CASSVFGRPDEQFF. CDR3 nucleotides: TGTGCCAGCAGCGTCTTCGGACGGCCCGATGAGCAGTTCTTC. The chain has TRBV11-3 and TRBJ2-1; D ambiguous. CDR3 length equals 14 residues. V was clipped by 5 bases and J by 8 bases, with 16 bases between them. CDR1 SGHNT and CDR2 YENEEA come from the germline V gene.

The rearrangement joins TRBV7-9 to TRBJ1-5, with 9 bases lining up with TRBD1. The J segment lost 2 bases and the V segment lost 5 bases, leaving 7 bases of the junction unmatched. Germline V gives CDR1 SEHNR, CDR2 FQNEAQ (reference sequence). This CDR3 has 16 residues. The CDR3 coding sequence is TGTGCCAGCAGCAGGTGGACAGGGGCTGGCAATCAGCCCCAGCATTTT. This translates into CASSRWTGAGNQPQHF.

This clonotype was seen only a few times. The chain is built from TRBV20-1 and TRBJ2-5; 12 bases align to TRBD1. V gave up 6 bases and J gave up 7 bases; unmatched junction bases: 12. The CDR3 extends over 15 amino acids. Looked up from germline, CDR1 is DFQATT and CDR2 is SNEGSKA (reference sequence). The CDR3 spells CSAHWGQGALGTQYF. The DNA for the CDR3 is TGCAGTGCCCACTGGGGACAGGGGGCTTTGGGGACCCAGTACTTC.

This clonotype has a handful of counts. The chain couples TRBV7-9 to TRBJ1-1; D gene ambiguous. This CDR3 contains 11 residues. CDR1 is SEHNR, CDR2 FQNEAQ, per germline (reference sequence). The V end was cut by 6 bases, the J end by 6 bases, with 8 bases between. The CDR3 DNA is TGTGCCAGCAGGGTAGGATCTGAAGCTTTCTTT. Amino acids: CASRVGSEAFF.

The CDR3, as DNA: TGTGCCAGCAGCTTCGGACAGAAAGACTACTCCTACAATGAGCAGTTCTTC. Its translation is CASSFGQKDYSYNEQFF. The chain links TRBV13 to TRBJ2-1; D might be TRBD1 (6 bases). The CDR3 extends over 17 amino acids. Trimming took 3 bases from V and 0 from J, leaving 15 bases between them. The germline V gene encodes CDR1 PRHDT and CDR2 FYEKMQ (reference sequence).

The V call is TRBV5-1, the J call TRBJ2-2, with TRBD2 matching 9 bases. V was clipped by 4 bases and J by 1 base; unmatched bases: 5. Germline-derived CDR1 and CDR2 are SGHRS and YFSETQ. The CDR3 runs 16 residues. The CDR3 DNA reads TGCGCCAGCAGCCCACTGACTAGCGGGAACACCGGGGAGCTGTTTTTT. It codes for CASSPLTSGNTGELFF.

The V and J genes are TRBV7-6 and TRBJ1-4; D is uncertain. Germline V CDR1 and CDR2: SGHVS, FNYEAQ. V dropped 5 bases and J dropped 0 bases, with 10 bases sitting between them. The CDR3 is 15 amino acids. The CDR3 here is CASSLEGSTNEKLFF. The CDR3 nucleotides are TGTGCCAGCAGCCTAGAGGGTTCAACTAATGAAAAACTGTTTTTT.

The DNA of the CDR3 is TGTGCCAGCAGGGGACGACAGGGGGGATATAGCAATCAGCCCCAGCATTTT. Its translation is CASRGRQGGYSNQPQHF. This chain uses TRBV6-1 with TRBJ1-5, with 9 bases identical to TRBD1. J was trimmed by 0 bases and V by 6 bases; bases with no gene match: 9. In germline, CDR1 is MNHNS, CDR2 SASEGT. This CDR3 is 17 amino acids long.

This clonotype occurred a few times. This chain connects TRBV15 to TRBJ2-1; TRBD2 aligns across 7 bases. Trimming at V came to 0 bases and at J to 5 bases, leaving 13 bases not matched to a gene. CDR3 length equals 18 residues. Germline values: CDR1 LNHNV, CDR2 YYDKDF (reference sequence). The CDR3: CATSRDMTSGGGNNEQFF. In nucleotides, the CDR3 is TGTGCCACCAGCAGAGATATGACGTCGGGCGGGGGAAACAATGAGCAGTTCTTC.

The chain employs TRBV6-4 and TRBJ2-3; TRBD2 agrees at 8 bases. V lost 0 bases and J lost 0; bases outside the gene matches: 11. Germline assignment: CDR1 MRHNA and CDR2 SNTAGT. This CDR3 spans 19 amino acids. The CDR3 coding sequence is TGTGCCAGCAGTGACTCTTTGGCGGGGGGCCCTCCTAGCACAGATACGCAGTATTTT. It is translated as CASSDSLAGGPPSTDTQYF.

This clonotype showed up just a few times. The chain uses TRBV5-1 and TRBJ2-6, with a tentative D call TRBD1 (6 bases). Germline V gives CDR1 SGHRS, CDR2 YFSETQ. Trimming left V 4 bases short and J 1 base short, with 9 bases between. This CDR3 contains 15 residues. CDR3 bases: TGCGCCAGCAGCGAACAGGGATCTGGGGCCAACGTCCTGACTTTC. Translating gives CASSEQGSGANVLTF.

This chain joins TRBV3-1 and TRBJ2-7, with 9 bases aligning to TRBD2. V shed 5 bases, J shed 2 bases, and the junction held 7 bases outside the gene matches. CDR3 length: 15 residues. Germline lookup yields CDR1 LGHDT and CDR2 YNNKEL (reference sequence). CDR3 nucleotide sequence: TGTGCCAGCAGCACCGCCAGCGGGGGGCCCTACGAGCAGTACTTC. As protein: CASSTASGGPYEQYF.

This clonotype has just a few counts. The V and J genes are TRBV3-1 and TRBJ2-5; D ambiguous. V lost 3 bases to trimming and J lost 2 bases, with 7 bases between them. The CDR3 consists of 13 residues. CDR1 and CDR2 (germline): LGHDT, YNNKEL (reference sequence). CDR3 DNA: TGTGCCAGCAGCCAGTCGCTGCAAGAGACCCAGTACTTC. Its translation: CASSQSLQETQYF.

This clonotype has just a few counts. The genes are TRBV7-2 and TRBJ1-2; tentative D call: TRBD1 (5 bases). CDR3 length: 14 amino acids. V was cut by 2 bases and J by 4 bases, with 11 bases left in between. Germline lookup yields CDR1 SGHTA and CDR2 FQGNSA. Written as DNA, the CDR3 is TGTGCCAGCAGCTTACTCGGCGGGGCCTATGGCTACACCTTC. Amino acid sequence: CASSLLGGAYGYTF.

This clonotype was seen a handful of times. The chain is built from TRBV20-1 and TRBJ2-1; 7 bases fit TRBD2. CDR1 DFQATT and CDR2 SNEGSKA come from the germline V gene (reference sequence). The CDR3 is 16 amino acids. V was pared by 4 bases and J by 7 bases, with 16 bases of the junction left unmatched. CDR3 bases: TGCAGTGCTACCTCGTTTCGGGGGGTAGGGCAGAATGAGCAGTTCTTC. Its protein product is CSATSFRGVGQNEQFF.

This chain connects TRBV20-1 to TRBJ1-1; D is possibly TRBD1 (6 bases). Germline assignment: CDR1 DFQATT and CDR2 SNEGSKA (reference sequence). The ends were cut back, 6 bases at V and 0 bases at J, with 14 bases in the middle. The CDR3 loop spans 14 amino acids. As DNA, the CDR3 is TGCAGTGCCAAAACGGGACACTTGAACACTGAAGCTTTCTTT. Translation gives CSAKTGHLNTEAFF.

V usage is TRBV5-1 and J usage is TRBJ2-3; 11 bases are a match to TRBD2. This CDR3 has 15 residues. Germline V gene data show CDR1 as SGHRS and CDR2 as YFSETQ. With V trimmed by 1 base and J by 6 bases, 4 bases remained unmatched. The CDR3 DNA reads TGCGCCAGCAGCTTGTGGGGACTAGCGGCCGATACGCAGTATTTT. Protein: CASSLWGLAADTQYF.